This TCR beta chain was recorded in a study of T cell changes during pregnancy in multiple sclerosis. This CDR3 contains 14 residues. CDR1 is MNHNS and CDR2 is SASEGT in the germline V gene. Trimming cost V 5 bases and J 3 bases; bases outside gene matches: 6. The table came from immunoSEQ multiplex PCR; TCRdb's copy has only in-frame clones and leaves some out. The sample contains roughly 30,000 clones, 85% to 95% of which appear only once. The TCR was taken from a female donor with multiple sclerosis, enrolled in a pregnancy study. Sequenced here: CD4+ T cells from peripheral blood mononuclear cells, sampled in the second trimester of pregnancy. The V gene is TRBV6-1, the J gene TRBJ1-1; 7 positions agree with TRBD1. The CDR3 is CASSRQGGDTEAFF. The CDR3 bases are TGTGCCAGCAGTCGACAGGGTGGTGACACTGAAGCTTTCTTT.